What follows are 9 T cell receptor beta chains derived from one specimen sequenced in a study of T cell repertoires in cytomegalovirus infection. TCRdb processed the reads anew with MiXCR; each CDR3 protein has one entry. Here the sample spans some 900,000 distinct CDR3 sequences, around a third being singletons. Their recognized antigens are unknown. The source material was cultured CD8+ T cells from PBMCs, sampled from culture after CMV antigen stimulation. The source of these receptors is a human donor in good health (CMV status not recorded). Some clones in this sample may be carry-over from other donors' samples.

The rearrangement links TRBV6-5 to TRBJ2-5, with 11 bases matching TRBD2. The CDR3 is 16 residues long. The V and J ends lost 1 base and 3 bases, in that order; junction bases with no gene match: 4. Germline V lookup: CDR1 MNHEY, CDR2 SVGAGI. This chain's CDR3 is CASSYLGTSGKETQYF. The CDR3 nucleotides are TGTGCCAGCAGTTACTTGGGGACTAGCGGAAAAGAGACCCAGTACTTC.

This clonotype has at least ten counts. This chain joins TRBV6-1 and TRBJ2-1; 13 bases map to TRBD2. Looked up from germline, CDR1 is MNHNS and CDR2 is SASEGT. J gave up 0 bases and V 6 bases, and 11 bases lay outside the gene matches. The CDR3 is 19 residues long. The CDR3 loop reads CASRPPGLAGMISYNEQFF. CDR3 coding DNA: TGTGCCAGCAGACCTCCGGGACTAGCGGGGATGATCTCCTACAATGAGCAGTTCTTC.

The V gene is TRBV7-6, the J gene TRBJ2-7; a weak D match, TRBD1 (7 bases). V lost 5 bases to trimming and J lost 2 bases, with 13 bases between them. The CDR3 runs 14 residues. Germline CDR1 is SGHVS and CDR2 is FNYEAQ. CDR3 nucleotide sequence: TGTGCCAGCAGCCCAGGGGGGCGGCCCTACGAGCAGTACGTC. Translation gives CASSPGGRPYEQYV.

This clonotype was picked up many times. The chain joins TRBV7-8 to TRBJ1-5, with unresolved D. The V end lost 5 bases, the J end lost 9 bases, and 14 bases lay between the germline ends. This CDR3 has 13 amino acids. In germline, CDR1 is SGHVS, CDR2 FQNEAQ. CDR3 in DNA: TGTGCCAGCAGCCCTACGGGCCATGGGCCCCAGCATTTT. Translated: CASSPTGHGPQHF.

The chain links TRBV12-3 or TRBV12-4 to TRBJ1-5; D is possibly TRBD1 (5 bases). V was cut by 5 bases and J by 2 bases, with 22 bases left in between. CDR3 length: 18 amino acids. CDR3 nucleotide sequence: TGTGCCAGCAGTCCCCCTAACCGGGGGGGGAATGGCAATCAGCCCCAGCATTTT. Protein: CASSPPNRGGNGNQPQHF.

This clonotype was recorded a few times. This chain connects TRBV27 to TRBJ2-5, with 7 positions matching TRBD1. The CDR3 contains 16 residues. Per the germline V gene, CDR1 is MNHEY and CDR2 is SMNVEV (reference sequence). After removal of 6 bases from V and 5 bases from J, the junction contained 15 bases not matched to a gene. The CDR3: CASSPFLGGEEETQYF. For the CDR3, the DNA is TGTGCCAGCAGCCCATTCCTAGGGGGCGAGGAGGAGACCCAGTACTTC.

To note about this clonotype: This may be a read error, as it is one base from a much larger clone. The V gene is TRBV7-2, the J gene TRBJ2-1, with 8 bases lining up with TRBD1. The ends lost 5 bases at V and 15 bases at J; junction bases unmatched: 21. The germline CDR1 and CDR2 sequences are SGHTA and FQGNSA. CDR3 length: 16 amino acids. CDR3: CASSTAYHGTGSKRFF. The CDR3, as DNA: TGTGCCAGCAGCACCGCTTACCATGGGACAGGTTCGAAGCGGTTCTTC.

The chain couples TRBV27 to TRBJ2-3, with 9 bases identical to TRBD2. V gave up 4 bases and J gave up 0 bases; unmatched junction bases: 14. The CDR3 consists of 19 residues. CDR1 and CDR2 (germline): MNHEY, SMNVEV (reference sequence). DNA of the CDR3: TGTGCCAGCAGTTATCGAAAGGGACTAGCCGAGACTAGCACAGATACGCAGTATTTT. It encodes CASSYRKGLAETSTDTQYF.

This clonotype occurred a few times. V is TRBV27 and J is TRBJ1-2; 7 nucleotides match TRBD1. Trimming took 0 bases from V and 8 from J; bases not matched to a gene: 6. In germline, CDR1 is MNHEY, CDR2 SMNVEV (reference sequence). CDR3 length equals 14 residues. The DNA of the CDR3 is TGTGCCAGCAGTTTATCCTTGACAGGGAAGGGCTACACCTTC. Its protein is CASSLSLTGKGYTF.